Sequencing of this T cell receptor (beta chain) was carried out in a study of PD-1 blockade in classical Hodgkin lymphoma. Noted time point: cycle 4 day 1 (C4D1), after 5 to 7 weeks of nivolumab. Brentuximab vedotin exposure varied among the patients, all of whom had relapsed after autologous stem cell transplantation. Sequencing used immunoSEQ multiplex PCR; TCRdb keeps in-frame clones, though not all of them. This table holds over 50,000 clones, around 90% found once. With respect to this clone: Its antigen is still unknown.

The CDR3 is made up of 13 amino acids. Trimming shortened V by 3 bases and J by 1 base, and 6 bases separated the two germline ends. The germline gives CDR1 SEHNR, CDR2 FQNEAQ (reference sequence). The study, taken as a whole, reports: Patients starting nivolumab under 1 year after ASCT were excluded.

The chain recombines TRBV7-9 with TRBJ1-1; no clear D gene. The sequencing used peripheral blood mononuclear cells (PBMCs), collected before the fourth cycle of nivolumab. This receptor was taken from a human donor with classical Hodgkin lymphoma. This CDR3 reads CASSLAENTEAFF. DNA for the CDR3: TGTGCCAGCAGCTTGGCAGAGAACACTGAAGCTTTCTTT.